This entry lists 13 T cell receptor beta chains sequenced from one sample in a study of blood T cell repertoires in COVID-19. Method: immunoSEQ multiplex PCR; TCRdb's copy keeps in-frame clones and lacks some. Among 17,000 or so clones, about nine tenths were seen once, and the ten largest hold less than 20%. The sample comprised peripheral blood. The source is a man in his fifties with active COVID-19.

This clone was seen once. This rearrangement joins TRBV11-1 to TRBJ2-7; 8 nucleotides line up with TRBD1. Germline V lookup: CDR1 SGHAT, CDR2 FQDESV (reference sequence). V trimming: 4 bases; J trimming: 6 bases; junction bases outside the gene matches: 5. CDR3 length: 13 amino acids. CDR3 residues: CASSYGQGSEQYF. CDR3 nucleotide sequence: TGTGCCAGCAGCTACGGACAGGGTAGCGAGCAGTACTTC.

V is TRBV5-6 and J is TRBJ1-5; 7 bases are a match to TRBD1. CDR1 and CDR2 from the germline V gene are SGHDT and YYEEEE. The CDR3 spans 15 residues. V lost 1 base and J lost 2; bases outside the gene matches: 3. In DNA, the CDR3 is TGTGCCAGCAGCTTGAGGGGGCCCGGCAATCAGCCCCAGCATTTT. As protein: CASSLRGPGNQPQHF. The full variable domain, rest sourced from reference TRBV5-6 and TRBJ1-5, is DAGVTQSPTHLIKTRGQQVTLRCSPKSGHDTVSWYQQALGQGPQFIFQYYEEEERQRGNFPDRFSGHQFPNYSSELNVNALLLGDSALYLCASSLRGPGNQPQHFGDGTRLSIL.

The chain joins TRBV2 to TRBJ2-1; TRBD1 matches at 8 bases. CDR3 length: 13 amino acids. The V gene end was trimmed by 9 bases and the J gene end by 14 bases; junction bases not matched to a gene: 15. Germline loops: CDR1 SNHLY, CDR2 FYNNEI. CDR3 bases: TGTGCCAGTCATGCTAGTTATGGGACAGGCAAGTTCTTC. Translation gives CASHASYGTGKFF. The variable domain in full, completed from reference TRBV2 and TRBJ2-1, reads EPEVTQTPSHQVTQMGQEVILRCVPISNHLYFYWYRQILGQKVEFLVSFYNNEISEKSEIFDDQFSVERPDGSNFTLKIRSTKLEDSAMYFCASHASYGTGKFFGPGTRLTVL.

This sequence joins TRBV29-1 and TRBJ1-1; 8 positions agree with TRBD1. With 7 bases clipped from V and 1 base from J, the junction kept 2 bases outside the gene matches. CDR1 SQVTM and CDR2 ANQGSEA come from the germline V gene. The CDR3 consists of 12 residues. The CDR3 spells CSAGQGNTEAFF. In nucleotides, the CDR3 is TGCAGCGCCGGACAGGGGAACACTGAAGCTTTCTTT.

The count of this clone is one. The chain's CDR3 is CASSPDSQETQYF. For the CDR3, the DNA is TGTGCCAGCAGCCCGGACAGCCAAGAGACCCAGTACTTC. The chain uses TRBV7-9 and TRBJ2-5; perhaps TRBD1 as D (6 bases). V was cut by 5 bases and J by 1 base, with 8 bases left in between. The CDR3 extends over 13 amino acids. Germline V lookup: CDR1 SEHNR, CDR2 FQNEAQ (reference sequence).

J is TRBJ2-1 and V is TRBV6-2 or TRBV6-3; maybe TRBD1 (5 bases). Germline CDR1 reads MNHEY; CDR2 reads SVGEGT. The V and J ends lost 4 bases and 11 bases respectively, with 12 bases between them. The CDR3 has 12 amino acids. The CDR3 DNA sequence: TGTGCCAGCAGTTCGATTAAGGGGAAGCAGTTCTTC. Translating it yields CASSSIKGKQFF.

CDR3 nucleotide sequence: TGTGCCAGCAGCCATCAAGGAGGGACAGGTCTGGGTGAGCAGTTCTTC. Protein: CASSHQGGTGLGEQFF. The chain is built from TRBV3-1 (or the pseudogene TRBV3-2) and TRBJ2-1; 8 bases agree with TRBD1. The junction had 13 bases not matched to a gene; V was cut back by 3 bases and J by 9 bases. The germline V gene has CDR1 LGHDT and CDR2 YNNKEL (reference sequence). The CDR3 totals 16 residues.

The chain is built from TRBV6-5 and TRBJ1-1; possibly TRBD1 for D (6 bases). The germline V gene has CDR1 MNHEY and CDR2 SVGAGI. This CDR3 is 16 amino acids long. Trimming removed 2 bases at V and 1 base at J, with 14 bases between. In DNA, the CDR3 is TGTGCCAGCAGTTACCTTTTGGGGGCCAGGAACACTGAAGCTTTCTTT. Its protein is CASSYLLGARNTEAFF.

J is TRBJ1-6 and V is TRBV4-3, with D possibly matching TRBD1 (5 bases). This CDR3 is 15 amino acids long. Germline V gene lookup returns CDR1 LGHNA and CDR2 YSLEER. The V and J ends lost 0 bases and 7 bases respectively, with 10 bases between them. The CDR3 spells CASSQDMGLNSPLHF. The CDR3 DNA is TGCGCCAGCAGCCAAGATATGGGGCTGAATTCACCCCTCCACTTT.

The chain joins TRBV9 to TRBJ1-2; D possibly corresponds to TRBD1 (6 bases). Germline-derived CDR1 and CDR2 are SGDLS and YYNGEE. This CDR3 is built from 12 residues. V lost 4 bases and J lost 3, with 7 bases in between. The CDR3: CASSHRDYGYTF. CDR3 coding DNA: TGTGCCAGCAGCCACAGGGACTATGGCTACACCTTC.

V usage is TRBV10-3 and J usage is TRBJ2-7; 13 nucleotides match TRBD2. Germline V gene data show CDR1 as ENHRY and CDR2 as SYGVKD. J gave up 6 bases and V 3 bases, and 2 bases lay outside the gene matches. CDR3 length: 14 amino acids. The chain's CDR3 is CAISDGLAGVEQYF. In DNA form, the CDR3 reads TGTGCCATCAGTGATGGACTAGCGGGAGTCGAGCAGTACTTC.

The chain combines TRBV4-1 with TRBJ2-2; 14 bases fit TRBD2. V lost 7 bases to trimming and J lost 1 base; unmatched junction nucleotides: 5. This CDR3 has 17 residues. Germline V gene lookup returns CDR1 MGHRA and CDR2 YSYEKL. The CDR3 reads CASNVGLAGGNTGELFF. The CDR3 bases are TGCGCCAGCAACGTAGGACTAGCGGGAGGGAACACCGGGGAGCTGTTTTTT.

The chain joins TRBV5-5 to TRBJ2-2, with D possibly being TRBD1 (5 bases). CDR3 length equals 16 residues. V dropped 2 bases and J dropped 6 bases, with 17 bases sitting between them. Germline loops: CDR1 SGHKS, CDR2 YYEKEE (reference sequence). The CDR3, as DNA: TGTGCCAGCAGCTTATCCCCAGGGCGGACGTCCGGGGAGCTGTTTTTT. Translated: CASSLSPGRTSGELFF.